The TCR beta chain under discussion was sequenced for a study of T cells after yellow fever vaccination (dated by TCRdb to the late 2010s). Looking at the study overall: The SMART-Seq v4 Ultra Low Input RNA kit was used to prepare libraries from fractions with low cell numbers. To track T-cell clones before and after primary and booster YFV17D yellow fever vaccination, bulk TCR alpha and beta repertoires were sequenced longitudinally. Two healthy male donors, one aged 18 to 30 and one aged 30 to 40 years, were included in the cohort. Blood was drawn at multiple timepoints before and after primary and secondary immunization, with bulk PBMC replicates and cell subsets isolated. Broader findings and caveats from the paper: Compared with the primary T-cell response, the secondary T-cell response was faster but weaker, reaching its peak on day 5 rather than on day 15. After the booster, most clones that had expanded after primary vaccination were detected again (approximately 97% of CD4 and more than 80% of CD8), suggesting broad maintenance of memory. Because only two donors were included in the study, the extent to which the findings can be generalized is limited. A small fraction of clonotypes showed up in both the CD4 and CD8 compartments, probably as a result of convergent recombination. Computational filtering was required because FACS-sorted repertoires could contain abundant contaminating clonotypes from the bulk population.

This specimen's treatment or condition label, per the study, means: live attenuated yellow fever vaccine strain. At each blood-draw timepoint, two biological replicates of bulk PBMCs were obtained. PBMCs were isolated from peripheral blood using a standard Ficoll-Paque protocol. TriZol was used to extract RNA from bulk PBMCs, from CD4 and CD8 fractions, and from dextramer-positive and dextramer-negative fractions. Synthesis of TCR cDNA relied on 5'RACE template switching, a step that introduced a universal primer site along with unique molecular identifiers. Priming for cDNA synthesis came from both the TCR alpha and TCR beta constant segments. Libraries were amplified in two PCR steps, with sample barcodes and sequencing adapters added in the second step. Sequencing of the libraries was done on either Illumina HiSeq 2500 (2x100 bp) or NovaSeq (2x150 bp). The paper's processing steps were these. Demultiplexing of reads and collapsing into UMI consensus sequences were performed with MIGEC, and V(D)J alignment was carried out with MiXCR. Clonotypes responding to the vaccine were identified with edgeR on replicate PBMC samples, with the criteria of FDR below 0.01 and a log2 fold change above 5 up to day 15. CD4 or CD8 identity was assigned to each bulk clonotype according to whether the clonotype was present at higher abundance in the sequenced CD4 repertoire or the sequenced CD8 repertoire. TCRdb reworked the public reads: Q25 trimming with fastp, MiXCR clone assembly, productive beta chains retained. Duplicate CDR3 protein sequences are folded into a single record with the most common DNA and genes. The V and J calls here are based on TCRdb, not the publication. The sample data list hundreds of thousands of distinct CDR3 sequences, and roughly an eighth of these were observed just once. The biggest ten clones account for 15% of the sample.

About this clonotype itself: It lacks a known antigen. No much larger clone is present one base from it, and per-base qualities are unavailable.

This specimen was PBMCs, taken on the day of the yellow fever booster vaccination. The clonotype was recovered from a young man who received the YFV17D yellow fever vaccine.

CDR3 sequence: CSVETGTGTDTQYF. The DNA reads TGCAGCGTTGAAACAGGGACTGGGACAGATACGCAGTATTTT. The V and J genes are TRBV29-1 and TRBJ2-3, with the D gene possibly TRBD1 or TRBD2, each one fitting 6 bases. From a lookup of the germline V gene, CDR1 and CDR2 are SQVTM and ANQGSEA. Measured from the cysteine to the phenylalanine, the CDR3 is 14 residues long. Here the CDR3 DNA is all that survives: 42 bases in frame from base 1. Trimming costs V 2 bases and J 3 bases, and their ends lie 12 bases apart.